This T cell receptor (beta chain) was observed in a study of cytomegalovirus exposure and HLA in healthy donors (dated by TCRdb to about 2017). General notes on the study: According to an earlier analysis of around 600 of the donors, 150 million to 200 million T cells yielded some 110 million unique TCR beta sequences and roughly 280 Gb of sequence data. To predict cytomegalovirus infection status, the study combined high-throughput TCR immunosequencing, statistical association of individual TCRs with disease status, and machine learning. Besides the first cohort of approximately 670 subjects, a separate validation cohort made up of roughly 120 different subjects was used. Because of strong linkage in the cohort, roughly 5 DR-DQ haplotypes were treated as single units for association and clustering. The T cell repertoires of some 700 subjects were profiled by immunosequencing and related to cytomegalovirus serostatus. The later analysis used no new phenotypic data to find candidate immune exposures, relying instead on TCR beta sequences and their occurrence across donors. Roughly 300 gigabases of sequencing data and around 90 million unique TCR sequences made up an early release that covered about 640 HLA-typed donors. An earlier analysis of 587 of the donors used high-throughput TCR beta sequencing to judge whether each TCR beta V gene segment behaved as functional or pseudogenic. The study aimed to test whether cataloging public T cell receptors could reveal signatures of past pathogen exposure. Alongside the repertoire data, information on donor age, sex, ethnicity and CMV serostatus was compiled. Both class I and class II loci were covered by HLA typing, at four-digit resolution. On average, roughly 200,000 unique TCR beta nucleotide sequences were sequenced per donor among about 400 genotyped donors of the cohort, with 15% to 20% of those sequences being non-productive. All discovery cohort repertoires had been generated using a single sequencing platform. In a later analysis, previously published TCR beta repertoires from 666 donors were re-analyzed and high-resolution HLA genotyping was added so that TCR occurrence patterns could be studied. In a later genetic analysis, genome-wide SNP genotypes for about 65% of the roughly 670 donors were used, and that subset was treated as a discovery cohort. Typing coverage varied by locus: about 620-630 donors for A, B, C, DRB1 and DQB1; 500 to 550 for DQA1; nearly 610 for DPA1; approximately 450 for DPB1. Among the roughly 410 genotyped donors, roughly 80% belonged to the genetic ancestry cluster associated with self-reported Caucasian donors. General study outcomes and caveats: In a later analysis, most CMV-associated TCR beta chains were found to appear HLA-restricted, with HLA associations seemingly driven largely by CMV exposure. In a later analysis, the rate of TCR association differed among HLA loci, with DRB1 alleles having the most associated TCRs and HLA-C alleles having the fewest. While some public TCRs were present in many individuals, most TCR sequences turned up only very rarely across donors. Several of the top co-occurrence clusters appeared to be linked to parvovirus B19, influenza, CMV and Epstein-Barr virus, according to a later analysis. The earlier analysis of almost 600 of the donors excluded 15 to 20 rarely observed V segments, including chromosome 9 orphons, because counts were too low. Presence/absence analyses assumed roughly uniform sequencing depth across donors, an assumption that may not hold. A further reported finding was that TCR beta sequences accurately predicted the HLA-A and HLA-B alleles for most subjects in the first cohort. An earlier analysis of some 560 of the donors showed that most TCR beta V segments appeared in productive rearrangements either about 90% or about 30% of the time, which broadly matched IMGT annotations. A total of 150 to 200 TCR beta chains were listed by the study as associated with cytomegalovirus. This cohort had only TCR beta chains sequenced, and the lack of alpha or paired-chain data limited which features could be detected. A later analysis found that HLA-associated TCR beta chains were more clonally expanded and had lower generation probabilities than equally common non-associated chains. Cytomegalovirus status was reported to be diagnosed by the classifier with high specificity and sensitivity in both the original and validation cohorts. Specific HLA alleles were associated with more than 15,000 TCR beta sequences at a false discovery rate of 0.05 in a later analysis. For the cohort, immune exposure information was limited to CMV serostatus. V-gene and J-gene trimming of TCR beta chains was associated with a missense DCLRE1C variant in a later genetic analysis, and the association was replicated in an independent cohort. The authors suggested that the approach could potentially be extended to other disease states and immunological phenotypes. In vitro tests confirmed that three of the cytomegalovirus-associated TCR beta chains recognize cytomegalovirus antigens. Because HLA typing was unavailable for some donors at each locus, only the typed subset was used in association tests. Linkage disequilibrium might explain the correlated functional status among segregating V segments, but an unknown experimental factor could not be excluded. A group of highly shared sequence variants was considered likely to be a technical artifact of the sequencing pipeline. A later genetic analysis reported fewer N-insertions in productive TCRs among donors in an Asian-associated ancestry cluster than the roughly 700-donor mean. Strong co-occurrence of HLA alleles, especially DR and DQ, made assigning TCR associations to individual alleles difficult. The 87-base-pair reads could not distinguish some IMGT-functional V segments, including TRBV6-2 and TRBV6-3, so those segments were excluded.

Details on this clone: Its binding antigen is unknown. No base quality information exists; no much larger clone differs at one position.

The cohort comprised under 700 healthy bone marrow donors. At the time of sampling, every cohort member was nominally healthy, though immune exposures that went unrecorded were likely present. The donor was CMV seronegative and belonged to the group of 350 to 400 seronegative cohort members. Each donor provided a peripheral blood sample, and peripheral blood mononuclear cells were used for TCR beta sequencing. The Qiagen DNeasy Blood Extraction Kit was used to extract genomic DNA from the blood cell samples. The library was obtained by the immunoSEQ multiplex PCR assay. A mixture of 60 forward primers for TCR Vbeta segments and 13 reverse primers for TCR Jbeta segments was used in the multiplex PCR. Amplification of the CDR3 region of rearranged TCR beta genes was performed with a multiplex PCR assay on genomic DNA. The Illumina HiSeq System was used to sequence the amplified TCR beta libraries as 87-base-pair reads. Under the source paper's analysis protocol: Across the roughly 700 repertoires, a later analysis counted around 80 million unique TCR beta chains, some 11 million of which were shared by at least two donors. Raw reads were error-corrected and collapsed into unique sequences with a nearest-neighbor algorithm that merged closely related sequences to remove PCR and sequencing errors. Alignment of CDR3 sequences to IMGT reference sequences was used to assign V, D and J gene segments. Each retained sequence needed at least a six-nucleotide match to both a V gene segment and a J gene segment. A rearrangement was called productive if the CDR3 had no stop codons and remained in frame with V and J, and every other rearrangement was called non-productive. Following IMGT convention, CDR3 was defined as the stretch from the second conserved V-encoded cysteine to the conserved J-encoded phenylalanine. In an earlier analysis of more than 550 of the donors, sequences lacking an unambiguous match to a single V gene segment were excluded. In an earlier analysis of 500 to 750 of the donors, V segments were called functional above 56.7% productive rearrangements and were called segregating when the between-donor standard deviation exceeded 5%. A statistical classification framework was developed to diagnose cytomegalovirus status using the catalog of TCR beta chain sequences. In a later analysis, TCR nucleotide sequences were compared against IMGT/GENE-DB human TR gene sequences so that V and J genes could be assigned. A later analysis assigned CDR3 sequences and most-parsimonious VDJ recombination scenarios with the TCRdist pipeline. In a later analysis, every TCR beta chain was defined by the combination of its CDR3 amino acid sequence and its V-gene family, and reads without a unique V-gene family were dropped. A later analysis removed roughly 590 highly shared, low-generation-probability nucleotide sequences to deal with suspected cross-contamination and a sequencing artifact. In a later analysis, a clonal expansion index for each public chain was calculated from normalized within-repertoire ranks of inferred template counts. In a later analysis, generation probabilities were computed using a VDJ recombination model fitted to out-of-frame rearrangements, and the results were checked against IGoR. Hypergeometric tests were used in a later analysis to score TCR-TCR, TCR-HLA and TCR-CMV co-occurrence, with a repertoire-size bias correction applied to the TCR pairs. To estimate false discovery rates, a later analysis permuted the HLA or CMV assignments 20 times. A later analysis grouped co-occurring TCRs with DBSCAN, adding TCRdist sequence similarity when clustering within HLA-allele-positive subsets. For co-occurrence clustering, repertoires with fewer than 30,000 or more than 120,000 public chains were excluded, along with five repertoires with anomalous nucleotide sharing. TCRdb took over this immuneACCESS table, retaining in-frame rearrangements with V and J assigned. Such tables are incomplete; in checked studies, under half of the missing clones stem from an unresolved V gene, and the remainder is unexplained. That table is the source of V, J and clone size, and D and trimming were worked out from the DNA. Counted in this sample were about 130,000 clones; under 85% of them appeared once. Over 1.5% of the sample belongs to the ten largest clones.

The CDR3 covers 13 residues, taking in both the cysteine and the phenylalanine. Just CDR3 DNA is preserved here, 39 bases in frame from base 1. CDR1 and CDR2 are read off the germline V gene (reference sequence) as SGHNT and YYREEE. Cut back by 7 bases and 4 bases, the V and J ends lie 11 bases apart. Sequencing input: PBMCs. The source of this sequence is a boy younger than 18 in good health and CMV-seronegative. The sequence links TRBV5-4 to TRBJ1-4, and the D gene may be TRBD1, 6 bases matching. The CDR3 corresponds to CASLQGVNEKLFF. The sequenced DNA is TGTGCCAGCCTACAGGGTGTTAATGAAAAACTGTTTTTT.